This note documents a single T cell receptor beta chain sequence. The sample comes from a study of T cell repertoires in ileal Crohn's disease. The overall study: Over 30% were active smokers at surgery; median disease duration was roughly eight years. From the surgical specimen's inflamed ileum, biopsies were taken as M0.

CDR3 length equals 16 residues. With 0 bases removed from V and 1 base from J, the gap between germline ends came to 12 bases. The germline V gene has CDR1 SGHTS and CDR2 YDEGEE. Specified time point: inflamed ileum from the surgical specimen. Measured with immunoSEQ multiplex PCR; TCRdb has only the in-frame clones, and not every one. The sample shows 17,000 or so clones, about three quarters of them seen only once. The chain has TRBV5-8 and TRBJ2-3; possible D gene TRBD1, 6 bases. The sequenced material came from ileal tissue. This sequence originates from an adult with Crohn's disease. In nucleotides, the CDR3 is TGTGCCAGCAGCTTGGCCGTAGGGGGTGGCACAGATACGCAGTATTTT. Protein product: CASSLAVGGGTDTQYF.